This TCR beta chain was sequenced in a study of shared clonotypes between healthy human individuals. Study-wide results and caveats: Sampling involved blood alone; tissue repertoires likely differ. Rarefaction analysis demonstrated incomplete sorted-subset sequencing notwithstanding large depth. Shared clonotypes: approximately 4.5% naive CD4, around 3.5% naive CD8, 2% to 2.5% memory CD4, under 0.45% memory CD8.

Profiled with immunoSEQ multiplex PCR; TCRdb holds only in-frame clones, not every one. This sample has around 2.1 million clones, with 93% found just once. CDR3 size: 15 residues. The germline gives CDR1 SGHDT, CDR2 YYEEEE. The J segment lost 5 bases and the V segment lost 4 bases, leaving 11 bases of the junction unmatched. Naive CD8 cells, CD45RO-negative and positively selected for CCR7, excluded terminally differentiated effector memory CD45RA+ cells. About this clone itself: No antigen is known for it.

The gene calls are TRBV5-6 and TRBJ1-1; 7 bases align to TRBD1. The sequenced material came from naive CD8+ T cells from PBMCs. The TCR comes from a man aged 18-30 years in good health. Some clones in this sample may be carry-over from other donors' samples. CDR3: CASSPLLTGRTEAFF. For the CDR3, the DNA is TGTGCCAGCAGCCCCCTCCTGACAGGGAGGACTGAAGCTTTCTTT.